This TCR beta chain was retrieved from a study of cytomegalovirus exposure and HLA in healthy donors. Findings of the study overall: Cytomegalovirus-associated TCR beta chains were listed, numbering roughly 150.

Comments on this clone: Its specificity is not known. One junction end does not reproduce the germline sequence, and a read error may be involved. This CDR3 is also generated by other DNA sequences in the sample.

The PCR employed 60 Vbeta primers together with 13 Jbeta primers. Sequenced by immunoSEQ multiplex PCR; TCRdb stores in-frame clones only, minus some. There are tens of thousands of clones in the sample; around 76% occur only once, and less than 2% lies in the top ten. This CDR3 spans 17 amino acids. Germline CDR1 is SGHAT and CDR2 is FQNNGV. Sequencing used PBMCs. The clonotype comes from a man in his forties in good health and CMV-seronegative. This chain connects TRBV11-2 to TRBJ2-1; D remains unclear. CDR3 amino acids: CASSLVSRPSSYNEQFF. The CDR3 DNA reads TGCGCCAGCAGCTTAGTGTCAAGACCTAGCTCCTACAATGAGCAGTTCTTC.